A selection of T cell receptor beta chains follows, all from one sample in a study of blood T cell repertoires in COVID-19. Produced via immunoSEQ multiplex PCR; TCRdb's table is partial and in-frame only. The profile shows around 97,000 clones, roughly nine tenths of them singletons. Input material: peripheral blood. The receptors were gathered from a woman older than 75 in a cohort sampled during active COVID-19. Each CDR3 is given with its conserved first and last residue. Each record gives: J gene, V gene, CDR3 protein.

TRBJ2-3,TRBV6-1,CASSERRESFRDTQYF
TRBJ2-4,TRBV5-1,CASSFGVAGIQNIQYF
TRBJ2-1,TRBV7-2,CASSSLAGAGYNEQFF
TRBJ2-3,TRBV25-1,CASSEYAGGRDTQYF
TRBJ1-2,TRBV7-9,CASSQDVGLSYGYTF
TRBJ2-1,TRBV27,CASSLVWGQDNEQFF
TRBJ1-2,TRBV28,CASSVTDLPYGYTF
TRBJ1-1,TRBV15,CATSLTGRNTEAFF
TRBJ1-3,TRBV18,CASSPNGQGSTIYF
TRBJ1-2,TRBV6-4,CASSDEGAGGYTF